The source of this T cell receptor (beta chain) is a study of blood T cell repertoires in COVID-19. Libraries were prepared by immunoSEQ multiplex PCR; TCRdb keeps only in-frame clonotypes and omits some of them. Of about 58,000 clones listed, more than 70% are singletons. The ends were cut back, 8 bases at V and 0 bases at J, with 18 bases in the middle. The CDR3 length is 16 residues. Germline V gives CDR1 SNHLY, CDR2 FYNNEI. The V call is TRBV2, the J call TRBJ2-3; a possible D gene is TRBD2 (5 bases). The origin of this receptor is a man in his forties with active COVID-19. The sample was peripheral blood. In nucleotides, the CDR3 is TGTGCCAGCGGTGGGGAGCTGGGCTCAAGCACAGATACGCAGTATTTT. Translation: CASGGELGSSTDTQYF.